These 28 T cell receptor beta chains were all obtained from the same sample, sequenced in a study of radiation and T cells in renal cell carcinoma. The time point is: blood 4 weeks post-SBRT, at nephrectomy. Treatment reported: 15 Gy SBRT to primary tumor, nephrectomy 4 weeks later. Assay used: immunoSEQ multiplex PCR; TCRdb lists only in-frame clones, some missing. Here the sample spans 50,000 to 70,000 clones, around three quarters being singletons. The source material was blood, sampled from a patient whose treatment included radiotherapy and nephrectomy. These receptor sequences come from a man between 60 and 75 years old with renal cell carcinoma.

The rearrangement joins TRBV6-1 to TRBJ1-2; D gene uncertain. V was shortened by 7 bases and J by 2 bases, with 11 bases between the two germline ends. The CDR3 spans 13 residues. Per the germline V gene, CDR1 is MNHNS and CDR2 is SASEGT. CDR3 nucleotides: TGTGCCAGCATGTCCCCGGGGAACTATGGCTACACCTTC. Residues: CASMSPGNYGYTF.

This clone was counted once. This sequence joins TRBV2 and TRBJ2-5; 9 nucleotides match TRBD2. This CDR3 has 17 residues. The ends lost 2 bases at V and 4 bases at J; junction bases unmatched: 11. The germline gives CDR1 SNHLY, CDR2 FYNNEI. CDR3 nucleotides: TGTGCCAGCAGTGAAAAAGCGTCCGGCGGGAGGGGAGAGACCCAGTACTTC. It yields the protein CASSEKASGGRGETQYF. Full variable domain (rest looked up from reference TRBV2 and TRBJ2-5): EPEVTQTPSHQVTQMGQEVILRCVPISNHLYFYWYRQILGQKVEFLVSFYNNEISEKSEIFDDQFSVERPDGSNFTLKIRSTKLEDSAMYFCASSEKASGGRGETQYFGPGTRLLVL.

The genes are TRBV29-1 and TRBJ1-1; 7 nucleotides align to TRBD1. This CDR3 region has 13 residues. Germline V CDR1 and CDR2: SQVTM, ANQGSEA. The V gene end was trimmed by 8 bases and the J gene end by 4 bases; junction bases not matched to a gene: 10. The CDR3 DNA reads TGCAGCTCCAGGAGGGGGCCTGGCACTGAAGCTTTCTTT. Protein product: CSSRRGPGTEAFF.

The sample holds one count of this clone. This chain uses TRBV19 with TRBJ1-2; D remains unclear. The CDR3 contains 13 residues. The germline V gene encodes CDR1 LNHDA and CDR2 SQIVND (reference sequence). Trimming left V 9 bases short and J 3 bases short, with 14 bases between. CDR3 bases: TGTGCCAGCTGGGCACAGAACCACTATGGCTACACCTTC. This gives the protein CASWAQNHYGYTF.

This chain links TRBV6-5 with TRBJ1-2; no reliable D call. Deletions cut 0 bases from V and 14 bases from J, with 16 bases between. Looked up from germline, CDR1 is MNHEY and CDR2 is SVGAGI. The CDR3 runs to 13 residues. CDR3 nucleotides: TGTGCCAGCAGTTACTCGCCGACGGCCGCGCGGACCTTC. This gives the protein CASSYSPTAARTF.

The chain couples TRBV30 to TRBJ2-1; D perhaps matches TRBD2 (5 bases). Germline V CDR1 and CDR2: GTSNPN, SVGIG (reference sequence). The CDR3 has 13 residues. V was cut by 4 bases and J by 9 bases, with 16 bases left in between. The CDR3 nucleotides read TGTGCCTGGAACGGACCCACCCGGGGTGAGCAGTTCTTC. It yields the protein CAWNGPTRGEQFF. The full variable domain, its missing parts supplied by reference TRBV30 and TRBJ2-1, is SQTIHQWPATLVQPVGSPLSLECTVEGTSNPNLYWYRQAAGRGLQLLFYSVGIGQISSEVPQNLSASRPQDRQFILSSKKLLLSDSGFYLCAWNGPTRGEQFFGPGTRLTVL.

The chain is built from TRBV11-3 and TRBJ2-1, with D hard to call. Trimming removed 5 bases from V and 0 bases from J, with 11 bases in between. The germline V gene has CDR1 SGHNT and CDR2 YENEEA. This CDR3 is built from 15 residues. CDR3 nucleotides: TGTGCCAGCAGCGCGGACGCCTTCTCCTACAATGAGCAGTTCTTC. It specifies CASSADAFSYNEQFF.

The sample holds many counts of this clone. The chain couples TRBV11-2 to TRBJ2-3; D is perhaps TRBD2 (5 bases). Germline V gives CDR1 SGHAT, CDR2 FQNNGV. Trimming stripped 5 bases from V and 3 bases from J, with 18 bases between. This CDR3 has 16 amino acids. The DNA for the CDR3 is TGTGCCAGCAGCGTCATGGGTGGGAGTGGGACAGATACGCAGTATTTT. Translated, it gives CASSVMGGSGTDTQYF.

V usage is TRBV5-1 and J usage is TRBJ2-3; a possible D gene is TRBD2 (6 bases). The ends were cut back, 3 bases at V and 0 bases at J, with 14 bases in the middle. CDR1 is SGHRS, CDR2 YFSETQ, per germline. The CDR3 consists of 16 residues. The DNA for the CDR3 is TGCGCCAGCAGCTGGGAGGCGGGAACTAGCACAGATACGCAGTATTTT. Translated, it gives CASSWEAGTSTDTQYF.

The chain is built from TRBV28 and TRBJ2-1, with 12 bases lining up with TRBD2. There are 16 residues in the CDR3. Looked up from germline, CDR1 is MDHEN and CDR2 is SYDVKM. The junction had 8 bases not matched to a gene; V was cut back by 5 bases and J by 6 bases. The CDR3 bases are TGTGCCAGCAGTCCCCCCCTAGCGGGAGGGGGCAATGAGCAGTTCTTC. Translation gives CASSPPLAGGGNEQFF.

This clone was picked up a small number of times. This rearrangement joins TRBV5-6 to TRBJ2-1; D might be TRBD2 (5 bases). CDR1 SGHDT and CDR2 YYEEEE come from the germline V gene. V was clipped by 0 bases and J by 6 bases, with 7 bases between them. The CDR3 is 13 residues long. The chain's CDR3 is CASSLGEFNEQFF. In DNA, the CDR3 is TGTGCCAGCAGCTTGGGGGAGTTCAATGAGCAGTTCTTC.

This clone has more than one count but fewer than ten. The V gene is TRBV19, the J gene TRBJ1-2; 10 positions match TRBD1. The CDR3 sequence is 15 residues long. J was trimmed by 5 bases and V by 6 bases; bases with no gene match: 9. The germline V gene has CDR1 LNHDA and CDR2 SQIVND (reference sequence). CDR3 in amino acids: CASRNSGQGGYGYTF. CDR3 DNA sequence: TGTGCCAGTAGAAACTCAGGACAGGGGGGTTATGGCTACACCTTC.

The J gene is TRBJ2-1, the V gene TRBV28, with 10 bases that match TRBD2. The junction had 9 bases not matched to a gene; V was cut back by 7 bases and J by 0 bases. Germline V gene data show CDR1 as MDHEN and CDR2 as SYDVKM. This CDR3 is built from 17 residues. DNA of the CDR3: TGTGCCAGCATAGTCAAGCGGGGGGGCAGCTCCTACAATGAGCAGTTCTTC. It yields the protein CASIVKRGGSSYNEQFF.

The rearrangement joins TRBV5-4 to TRBJ2-4, with TRBD1 as a possible D gene (5 bases). This CDR3 has 17 amino acids. Between the trimmed V and J ends, which lost 4 bases and 6 bases, there was a span of 23 bases. CDR1 and CDR2 from the germline V gene are SGHNT and YYREEE (reference sequence). The CDR3 bases are TGTGCCAGCAGCCCCGGTGACAGTTTCGAGCGCTTAAACATTCAGTACTTC. Encoded protein: CASSPGDSFERLNIQYF.

This clone has only one observation. The chain recombines TRBV6-1 with TRBJ1-1; D call uncertain. Per germline, CDR1 MNHNS and CDR2 SASEGT. Trimming left V 7 bases short and J 3 bases short, with 9 bases between. The length of the CDR3 is 12 residues. The CDR3 reads CASKGYDTEAFF. CDR3 DNA: TGTGCCAGCAAAGGCTATGACACTGAAGCTTTCTTT.

The chain has TRBV6-1 and TRBJ2-5, with 7 bases identical to TRBD2. This CDR3 comprises 14 residues. V dropped 1 base and J dropped 1; count of bases not matched to a gene: 0. Germline V gene data show CDR1 as MNHNS and CDR2 as SASEGT. The CDR3 nucleotides are TGTGCCAGCAGTGAAGGCGGGGGCCAAGAGACCCAGTACTTC. Protein product: CASSEGGGQETQYF.

The chain couples TRBV7-9 to TRBJ2-2, with 8 bases lining up with TRBD1. Germline loops: CDR1 SEHNR, CDR2 FQNEAQ (reference sequence). Trimming removed 5 bases from V and 6 bases from J; junction bases left unmatched: 8. The CDR3 totals 15 residues. The CDR3 nucleotides read TGTGCCAGCAGCCAGTCCACAGGGGGATCCGGGGAGCTGTTTTTT. This codes for CASSQSTGGSGELFF.

V gene TRBV27 combines with J gene TRBJ1-4, with no clear D. V shed 6 bases and J shed 4 bases, with 12 bases lying between them. Germline CDR1 reads MNHEY; CDR2 reads SMNVEV (reference sequence). The length of the CDR3 is 14 residues. The CDR3 DNA follows: TGTGCCAGCAGCGTCCTCCGGGGTAATGAAAAACTGTTTTTT. Translation gives CASSVLRGNEKLFF.

The CDR3 DNA reads TGTGTCAGAAGCTTAGCGATCCGAGGGGACCCTGGGACAGGGGTGAATGGCTACACCTTC. Protein sequence: CVRSLAIRGDPGTGVNGYTF. The chain recombines TRBV7-5 with TRBJ1-2; the D call of TRBD1 is as the table states it, not checked on the DNA. TRBV7-5 is a known pseudogene. The CDR3 consists of 20 residues.

The chain employs TRBV5-1 and TRBJ2-1, with TRBD2 matching over 13 bases. The V and J ends lost 4 bases and 4 bases, in that order; junction bases with no gene match: 5. There are 16 residues in the CDR3. CDR1 SGHRS and CDR2 YFSETQ come from the germline V gene. In DNA form, the CDR3 reads TGCGCCAGCAGCATAGGGGGACTAGCGGGATACAATGAGCAGTTCTTC. This gives the protein CASSIGGLAGYNEQFF. Filled out from reference TRBV5-1 and TRBJ2-1, the complete variable domain reads KAGVTQTPRYLIKTRGQQVTLSCSPISGHRSVSWYQQTPGQGLQFLFEYFSETQRNKGNFPGRFSGRQFSNSRSEMNVSTLELGDSALYLCASSIGGLAGYNEQFFGPGTRLTVL.

Worth noting for this clone: A read error may produce the germline difference seen at one junction end. V and J are TRBV7-7 and TRBJ2-7; D remains unclear. The CDR3 is made up of 12 amino acids. Germline V CDR1 and CDR2: SSHAT, FNYEAQ (reference sequence). The CDR3 here is CASSADGYKQYF. The CDR3 DNA sequence: TGTGCCAGCAGCGCCGACGGCTACAAGCAGTACTTC.

The V and J genes are TRBV6-5 and TRBJ2-3; 10 positions agree with TRBD1. The junction had 1 base not matched to a gene; V was cut back by 0 bases and J by 4 bases. The CDR3 totals 15 residues. Per germline, CDR1 MNHEY and CDR2 SVGAGI. The DNA of the CDR3 is TGTGCCAGCAGTTACTCCGGACAGGGGGCAGATACGCAGTATTTT. Its protein product is CASSYSGQGADTQYF.

This clone has a single count. This rearrangement joins TRBV20-1 to TRBJ2-2, with D uncertain. There are 11 residues in the CDR3. Germline V lookup: CDR1 DFQATT, CDR2 SNEGSKA (reference sequence). The ends were cut back, 8 bases at V and 7 bases at J, with 11 bases in the middle. The CDR3 sequence is CSSWFGGELFF. The CDR3 DNA reads as TGCAGTTCATGGTTTGGCGGGGAGCTGTTTTTT.

The genes are TRBV25-1 and TRBJ1-1; D ambiguous. CDR1 is MGHDK, CDR2 SYGVNS, per germline. The CDR3 is 11 amino acids. The V end lost 8 bases, the J end lost 3 bases, and 7 bases lay between the germline ends. The CDR3 is CASVGYTEAFF. CDR3 in DNA: TGTGCCAGCGTGGGGTACACTGAAGCTTTCTTT.

V usage is TRBV7-2 and J usage is TRBJ1-2; TRBD1 matches 8 bases. The length of the CDR3 is 14 residues. Germline V gives CDR1 SGHTA, CDR2 FQGNSA. J gave up 7 bases and V 5 bases, and 9 bases lay outside the gene matches. The DNA for the CDR3 is TGTGCCAGCAGCAGCGCAGGGGGCGGCAGTGGCTACACCTTC. This translates into CASSSAGGGSGYTF. Full variable domain (outside the CDR3, taken from reference TRBV7-2 and TRBJ1-2): GAGVSQSPSNKVTEKGKDVELRCDPISGHTALYWYRQSLGQGLEFLIYFQGNSAPDKSGLPSDRFSAERTGGSVSTLTIQRTQQEDSAVYLCASSSAGGGSGYTFGSGTRLTVV.

This clone was picked up a small number of times. This chain connects TRBV6-5 to TRBJ1-5, with no clear D. Germline CDR1 MNHEY, CDR2 SVGAGI. The CDR3 length is 15 residues. Trimming shortened V by 4 bases and J by 2 bases, and 12 bases separated the two germline ends. CDR3 amino acids: CASSSMEAGNQPQHF. As DNA, the CDR3 is TGTGCCAGCAGTTCGATGGAGGCCGGCAATCAGCCCCAGCATTTT.

This chain joins TRBV7-9 and TRBJ2-3; D remains ambiguous. Germline V gene sequence: CDR1 SEHNR, CDR2 FQNEAQ (reference sequence). This CDR3 comprises 13 residues. V dropped 5 bases and J dropped 2 bases, with 8 bases sitting between them. Here the CDR3 reads CASSLWNTDTQYF. The CDR3 coding sequence is TGTGCCAGCAGCCTTTGGAACACAGATACGCAGTATTTT.

The V gene is TRBV11-2, the J gene TRBJ1-1, with unresolved D. Germline-derived CDR1 and CDR2 are SGHAT and FQNNGV. This CDR3 region has 14 residues. V was clipped by 2 bases and J by 4 bases, with 11 bases between them. The CDR3, as DNA: TGTGCCAGCAGCTTAAGGTTGGCGATCACTGAAGCTTTCTTT. Its translation is CASSLRLAITEAFF.